Reported below is one T cell receptor beta chain. The data are from a study of blood T cell repertoires in COVID-19. Study processing details: Cell counts per sample came from amplifying reference gene primers. TCRdb's table, derived via immunoSEQ multiplex PCR, lists solely in-frame clones and lacks some. V and J calls and clone size are copied from that table; D and trimming were computed from the DNA. Of 500,000 to 600,000 clones listed, roughly nine tenths are singletons. A Seattle source enrolled patients during active infection and followed them longitudinally. V lost 6 bases, J lost 4 bases, and 15 bases lay in between. This CDR3 has 14 residues. Germline V gives CDR1 MNHEY, CDR2 SMNVEV (reference sequence).

The TCR comes from a woman between 45 and 60 years old with COVID-19, enrolled during active disease. Sample: peripheral blood. The chain links TRBV27 to TRBJ1-1, with D perhaps matching TRBD1 (5 bases). The chain's CDR3 is CASSPSGGGTEAFF. The CDR3 nucleotides read TGTGCCAGCAGCCCTTCGGGGGGGGGCACTGAAGCTTTCTTT.